What follows are 31 T cell receptor beta chains derived from one specimen sequenced in a study of T cells in women clearing cervical HPV infection. The table came from immunoSEQ multiplex PCR; TCRdb's copy has only in-frame clones and leaves some out. This sample's table reports about 29,000 clones. The sample comprised blood buffy coat. The receptor source for this set is a woman between 18 and 75 years old with a cervical HPV16 infection that either progressed to CIN3+ or cleared (not recorded which).

Note on this clone: The read terminates 3 residues before the CDR3 end, so the remaining end is supplied by the germline J gene. This rearrangement joins TRBV2 to TRBJ1-3, with D perhaps matching TRBD1 (6 bases). Trimming stripped 4 bases from V and 0 bases from J, with 13 bases between. Germline V gives CDR1 SNHLY, CDR2 FYNNEI. This CDR3 comprises 16 residues. CDR3 sequence: CASSVEQGSSGNTIYF. Incomplete CDR3 DNA: TGTGCCAGCAGTGTCGAACAGGGTAGCTCTGGAAACACC.

A remark on this clone: The read ends 3 residues before the CDR3 terminus; that terminus is restored from the germline J gene. V usage is TRBV20-1 and J usage is TRBJ2-5, with D possibly being TRBD2 (5 bases). In germline, CDR1 is DFQATT, CDR2 SNEGSKA (reference sequence). The CDR3 sequence is 16 residues long. Trimming removed 2 bases from V and 5 bases from J, with 21 bases in between. The CDR3 bases that were read are TGCAGTGCTAGACCCTTGAGCGGCCGGTCGGGGGAGACC. It encodes CSARPLSGRSGET. The full CDR3 is CSARPLSGRSGETQYF.

In the case of this clone: The CDR3 end lies 3 residues beyond the end of the read and is filled in from the germline J gene. The genes are TRBV5-6 and TRBJ2-7, with D unclear. The V and J ends lost 1 base and 4 bases respectively, with 6 bases between them. Germline values: CDR1 SGHDT, CDR2 YYEEEE. This CDR3 is 12 amino acids long. The DNA read from the CDR3 is TGTGCCAGCAGCTTGCAGGAATACGAG. Protein: CASSLQEYE. The entire CDR3 protein is CASSLQEYEQYF.

Turning to this clone: The read falls 3 residues short of the CDR3 end, and the missing part is taken from the germline J gene. The rearrangement links TRBV7-6 to TRBJ2-3; 7 nucleotides agree with TRBD1. Looked up from germline, CDR1 is SGHVS and CDR2 is FNYEAQ. The CDR3 totals 15 residues. The V and J ends lost 3 bases and 3 bases, in that order; junction bases with no gene match: 6. Partial CDR3 DNA: TGTGCCAGCAGCTTGGGGACAGCGGAAACAGATACG. It encodes CASSLGTAETDT. The entire CDR3 protein reads CASSLGTAETDTQYF.

As for this clone: The read comes to an end 3 residues before the CDR3 does, leaving the germline J gene to fill in the end. The rearrangement joins TRBV10-3 to TRBJ2-2; 7 bases map to TRBD1. J was trimmed by 0 bases and V by 3 bases; bases with no gene match: 1. Germline CDR1 is ENHRY and CDR2 is SYGVKD. This CDR3 is built from 15 residues. The CDR3 loop is CAISEGGANTGELFF. The DNA read from the CDR3 is TGTGCCATCAGTGAAGGGGGCGCGAACACCGGGGAG.

Comment on this clone: Read sequence stops 3 residues before the CDR3 end, and the germline J gene provides the missing end. The chain links TRBV30 to TRBJ1-5, with a tentative D call TRBD1 (6 bases). The V end was cut by 4 bases, the J end by 4 bases, with 11 bases between. Germline V gives CDR1 GTSNPN, CDR2 SVGIG (reference sequence). The CDR3 length is 13 residues. The sequenced CDR3 bases are TGTGCCTGGACCGAGGGGGGGAATCAGCCC. This codes for CAWTEGGNQP. The entire CDR3 is CAWTEGGNQPQHF.

Concerning this clone itself: The read falls 3 residues short of the CDR3 end, and the missing part is taken from the germline J gene. The chain is built from TRBV18 and TRBJ2-4; 9 bases map to TRBD1. Germline CDR1 KGHSH, CDR2 LQKENI. The CDR3 spans 16 residues. This CDR3 reads CASSLRDRDLTSGQYF. The sequenced CDR3 bases are TGTGCCAGCTCATTGAGGGACAGGGACTTGACGAGCGGT.

On this clone: The observed sequence ends 3 residues before the CDR3 terminus, with the missing tail filled in from the germline J gene. The V gene is TRBV10-3, the J gene TRBJ2-7; 12 bases match TRBD2. Germline CDR1 is ENHRY and CDR2 is SYGVKD. Trimming at V came to 1 base and at J to 2 bases, leaving 6 bases not matched to a gene. The CDR3 totals 17 residues. The CDR3 protein is CAISELASGGAPYEQYF. The part of the CDR3 DNA that was read is TGTGCCATCAGTGAGTTGGCTAGCGGGGGGGCCCCCTACGAG.

CDR3 DNA (partial): TGTGCCAGCAGTCGGTCAGGGGTGAATCAGCCC. The encoded protein is CASSRSGVNQP. The entire CDR3 is CASSRSGVNQPQHF. The V call is TRBV11-2, the J call TRBJ1-5; a possible D gene is TRBD1 (6 bases). The CDR3 end is not reached by the read, which stops 3 residues before it; the germline J gene fills it in. There are 14 residues in the CDR3. Germline CDR1 is SGHAT and CDR2 is FQNNGV. Trimming took 6 bases from V and 4 from J, leaving 13 bases between them. Full variable domain (missing parts from reference TRBV11-2 and TRBJ1-5): EAGVAQSPRYKIIEKRQSVAFWCNPISGHATLYWYQQILGQGPKLLIQFQNNGVVDDSQLPKDRFSAERLKGVDSTLKIQPAKLEDSAVYLCASSRSGVNQPQHFGDGTRLSIL.

Concerning this clone itself: The read ends 3 residues early relative to the CDR3; the germline J gene fills the gap. The chain links TRBV6-1 to TRBJ1-1; the match to TRBD1 covers 11 bases. The CDR3 totals 14 residues. Germline CDR1 MNHNS, CDR2 SASEGT. CDR3 amino acids: CASSDGTGGGEAFF. Incomplete CDR3 DNA: TGTGCCAGCAGTGATGGGACAGGGGGTGGGGAA.

Regarding this clone: The read comes to an end 3 residues before the CDR3 does, leaving the germline J gene to fill in the end. The chain links TRBV2 to TRBJ2-7, with D tentatively TRBD1 (6 bases). Germline CDR1 and CDR2: SNHLY and FYNNEI. Trimming took 5 bases from V and 2 from J, leaving 13 bases between them. The CDR3 loop spans 14 amino acids. The covered CDR3 bases are TGTGCCAGCAGTCCTAGGACAGCAACCTACGAG. It yields the protein CASSPRTATYE. The whole CDR3 protein reads CASSPRTATYEQYF.

With respect to this clone: The junction differs from germline at one of its ends, possibly a read error. The sequenced fragment ends 3 residues before the CDR3 boundary, so the rest is inferred from the germline J gene. This sequence joins TRBV5-1 and TRBJ2-5; TRBD2 matches 13 bases. Germline-derived CDR1 and CDR2 are SGHRS and YFSETQ. The CDR3 contains 15 residues. CDR3 bases read: TGCGCCAGCAGTTTGGGACTAGCGGGAACGGAGACC. This gives the protein CASSLGLAGTET. The whole CDR3 region reads CASSLGLAGTETQYF. The whole variable domain, filled in from reference TRBV5-1 and TRBJ2-5, reads KAGVTQTPRYLIKTRGQQVTLSCSPISGHRSVSWYQQTPGQGLQFLFEYFSETQRNKGNFPGRFSGRQFSNSRSEMNVSTLELGDSALYLCASSLGLAGTETQYFGPGTRLLVL.

This clone is medium-sized by frequency. The CDR3 end lies 3 residues beyond the end of the read and is filled in from the germline J gene. The gene calls are TRBV6-2 or TRBV6-3 and TRBJ1-1, with TRBD1 identical over 9 bases. The germline CDR1 and CDR2 sequences are MNHEY and SVGEGT. The CDR3 runs to 13 residues. The CDR3 sequence is CASGRQGDGEAFF. The sequenced part of the CDR3 DNA is TGTGCCAGCGGAAGACAGGGGGATGGGGAA.

By frequency, this clone is medium-sized. The CDR3 goes on 3 residues after the read ends, and that part is filled in from the germline J gene. Other DNA variants within this sample encode the same CDR3. V and J are TRBV2 and TRBJ1-2; the D is unclear. The CDR3 sequence is 13 residues long. Looked up from germline, CDR1 is SNHLY and CDR2 is FYNNEI. The V and J ends lost 4 bases and 4 bases respectively, with 10 bases between them. The sequenced part of the CDR3 DNA is TGTGCCAGCAGTGCGCAGGTCACCTATGGC. Its protein product is CASSAQVTYG. In full, the CDR3 reads CASSAQVTYGYTF.

As concerns this clone: The CDR3 goes on 3 residues after the read ends, and that part is filled in from the germline J gene. The chain combines TRBV18 with TRBJ1-2; a possible D gene is TRBD1 (5 bases). Germline-derived CDR1 and CDR2 are KGHSH and LQKENI. The CDR3 length is 15 residues. The part of the CDR3 DNA that was read is TGTGCCAGCTCACCACCGGCTCAGGGATCTCACGAA. Its translation: CASSPPAQGSHE. The complete CDR3 reads CASSPPAQGSHEYTF.

On this clone: The CDR3 end lies 3 residues beyond the end of the read and is filled in from the germline J gene. The chain combines TRBV6-1 with TRBJ1-1; D is possibly TRBD1 (5 bases). This CDR3 contains 16 residues. V lost 0 bases, J lost 7 bases, and 18 bases lay in between. Germline V CDR1 and CDR2: MNHNS, SASEGT. CDR3 protein: CASSEALMAQVNEAFF. The CDR3 DNA, read in part, is TGTGCCAGCAGTGAAGCGTTAATGGCACAGGTTAATGAA.

As concerns this clone: The read terminates 3 residues before the CDR3 end, so the remaining end is supplied by the germline J gene. This sequence joins TRBV13 and TRBJ1-4; D may be TRBD1 (5 bases). The V gene lost 2 bases and the J gene lost 0 bases, with 7 bases spanning the gap. The CDR3 is 15 residues long. Per germline, CDR1 PRHDT and CDR2 FYEKMQ (reference sequence). Incomplete CDR3 DNA: TGTGCCAGCAGCTTAAGGGGCCCAACTAATGAAAAA. Encoded protein: CASSLRGPTNEK. The complete CDR3 protein is CASSLRGPTNEKLFF.

As to this clone: The read falls 3 residues short of the CDR3 end, and the missing part is taken from the germline J gene. The rearrangement links TRBV11-2 to TRBJ1-3; D call uncertain. The CDR3 loop spans 12 amino acids. Germline loops: CDR1 SGHAT, CDR2 FQNNGV. V was clipped by 3 bases and J by 4 bases, with 4 bases between them. The CDR3: CASSLGGNTIYF. CDR3 DNA (partial): TGTGCCAGCAGCTTGGGCGGAAACACC.

With respect to this clone: The read falls 3 residues short of the CDR3 end, and the missing part is taken from the germline J gene. The chain has TRBV12-3 or TRBV12-4 and TRBJ2-7; 12 positions agree with TRBD2. Trimming removed 6 bases from V and 3 bases from J; junction bases left unmatched: 9. This CDR3 spans 16 amino acids. CDR3 amino acids: CASSRPTSGGLYEQYF. The part of the CDR3 DNA that was read is TGTGCCAGCAGCCGCCCAACTAGCGGGGGGCTCTACGAG.

Concerning this clone: The CDR3 end falls 3 residues outside the read, so it is completed with the germline J gene. The rearrangement joins TRBV2 to TRBJ2-1; 11 bases match TRBD2. V was pared by 4 bases and J by 5 bases, with 10 bases of the junction left unmatched. CDR1 and CDR2 from the germline V gene are SNHLY and FYNNEI. This CDR3 is built from 17 residues. The CDR3 here is CASSGLGLAEWNNEQFF. CDR3 DNA (partial): TGTGCCAGCAGTGGATTGGGACTAGCGGAGTGGAACAATGAG.

Note on this clone: The CDR3 extends 3 residues past the end of the read, so its final part is completed from the germline J gene. This chain links TRBV28 with TRBJ2-7; D is possibly TRBD2 (5 bases). CDR1 and CDR2 from the germline V gene are MDHEN and SYDVKM. CDR3 length: 13 amino acids. V dropped 4 bases and J dropped 3 bases, with 10 bases sitting between them. CDR3 protein: CASSSRALYEQYF. The CDR3 DNA, read in part, is TGTGCCAGCAGTTCGAGGGCACTCTACGAG. The entire variable domain, with the rest obtained from reference TRBV28 and TRBJ2-7, is as follows: DVKVTQSSRYLVKRTGEKVFLECVQDMDHENMFWYRQDPGLGLRLIYFSYDVKMKEKGDIPEGYSVSREKKERFSLILESASTNQTSMYLCASSSRALYEQYFGPGTRLTVT.

A remark on this clone: Read sequence stops 3 residues before the CDR3 end, and the germline J gene provides the missing end. The V gene is TRBV12-3 or TRBV12-4, the J gene TRBJ2-5; 8 bases are a match to TRBD1. The CDR3 consists of 13 residues. The trim removed 6 bases at V and 6 bases at J, leaving 6 bases unmatched. The part of the CDR3 DNA that was read is TGTGCCAGCAGCCAACAGGGGGGAAAGACC. This codes for CASSQQGGKT. The whole CDR3 reads CASSQQGGKTQYF.

For this clone: Sequencing ends 3 residues short of the CDR3 end; the germline J gene provides the rest. The chain combines TRBV6-1 with TRBJ2-1, with D maybe TRBD1 (6 bases). Germline V gives CDR1 MNHNS, CDR2 SASEGT. V was shortened by 4 bases and J by 4 bases, with 8 bases between the two germline ends. This CDR3 spans 13 amino acids. CDR3 region: CASSGRGYNEQFF. The part of the CDR3 DNA that was read is TGTGCCAGCAGTGGCAGGGGATACAATGAG.

Regarding this clone: Read coverage stops 3 residues before the CDR3 terminus; the germline J gene supplies the remainder. The chain joins TRBV29-1 to TRBJ2-5; 8 bases align to TRBD2. Per the germline V gene, CDR1 is SQVTM and CDR2 is ANQGSEA. The CDR3 has 14 amino acids. Unmatched junction bases numbered 9, after V lost 4 bases and J lost 5 bases. The CDR3 DNA, read in part, is TGCAGCGTTGTGAGTAGCGGGGCAGGTGAGACC. It translates to CSVVSSGAGET. The CDR3 as a whole reads CSVVSSGAGETQYF.

The DNA read from the CDR3 is TGTGCCAGTATGGGGACAGAGAGGGGGTTCGCG. Translation: CASMGTERGFA. The whole CDR3 sequence is CASMGTERGFAQYF. The J gene is TRBJ2-3, the V gene TRBV19; 7 bases map to TRBD1. The read stops 3 residues short of the end of the CDR3; the missing end is completed from the germline J gene. Per the germline V gene, CDR1 is LNHDA and CDR2 is SQIVND (reference sequence). The CDR3 consists of 14 residues.

As regards this clone: The read ends 3 residues early relative to the CDR3; the germline J gene fills the gap. This chain links TRBV30 with TRBJ2-7, with a weak D call TRBD1 (5 bases). In germline, CDR1 is GTSNPN, CDR2 SVGIG (reference sequence). The CDR3 is 15 amino acids. V shed 3 bases and J shed 3 bases, with 18 bases lying between them. The part of the CDR3 DNA that was read is TGTGCCTGGAGCGACCCCCGGCAGGGAATCTACGAG. As protein: CAWSDPRQGIYE. In full, the CDR3 reads CAWSDPRQGIYEQYF.

Points on this clone: The read terminates 3 residues ahead of where the CDR3 ends, so the germline J gene completes it. This sequence joins TRBV5-1 and TRBJ2-5; D gene uncertain. V was shortened by 0 bases and J by 2 bases, with 8 bases between the two germline ends. From germline, CDR1 is SGHRS and CDR2 YFSETQ. There are 14 residues in the CDR3. The CDR3 is CASSLVGGQETQYF. Incomplete CDR3 DNA: TGCGCCAGCAGCTTGGTCGGCGGACAAGAGACC.

Comments on this clone: The read falls 3 residues short of the CDR3 end, and the missing part is taken from the germline J gene. The V call is TRBV6-1, the J call TRBJ2-5; 12 bases are shared with TRBD2. V trimming: 2 bases; J trimming: 1 base; junction bases outside the gene matches: 5. Germline V CDR1 and CDR2: MNHNS, SASEGT. The CDR3 spans 17 residues. CDR3 protein: CASSEQASGRVQETQYF. The DNA read from the CDR3 is TGTGCCAGCAGTGAACAAGCTAGCGGGAGGGTCCAAGAGACC.

As for this clone: The read stops 3 residues short of the end of the CDR3; the missing end is completed from the germline J gene. The chain joins TRBV29-1 to TRBJ2-1; D gene unclear. Per germline, CDR1 SQVTM and CDR2 ANQGSEA. Trimming removed 5 bases at V and 5 bases at J, with 7 bases between. The CDR3 consists of 11 residues. The part of the CDR3 DNA that was read is TGCAGCGTTACTACTAACAATGAG. Its translation is CSVTTNNE. The whole CDR3 reads CSVTTNNEQFF.

CDR3 sequence reads: CASSWTGGPNEQFF. Incomplete CDR3 DNA: TGTGCCAGCAGTTGGACAGGGGGCCCCAATGAG. The rearrangement uses TRBV5-4 and TRBJ2-1; 11 bases align to TRBD1. The sequence runs out 3 residues before the end of the CDR3; the remainder is reconstructed from the germline J gene. Germline lookup yields CDR1 SGHNT and CDR2 YYREEE (reference sequence). J gave up 6 bases and V 5 bases, and 4 bases lay outside the gene matches. The CDR3 extends over 14 amino acids.

A word on this clone: The read comes to an end 3 residues before the CDR3 does, leaving the germline J gene to fill in the end. The chain couples TRBV20-1 to TRBJ1-3; 7 positions match TRBD1. Trimming at V came to 1 base and at J to 6 bases, leaving 15 bases not matched to a gene. This CDR3 region has 17 residues. The germline V gene has CDR1 DFQATT and CDR2 SNEGSKA (reference sequence). The CDR3 loop reads CSARAARQTGNINTIYF. The sequenced part of the CDR3 DNA is TGCAGTGCTAGAGCCGCCCGGCAGACAGGGAATATAAACACC.